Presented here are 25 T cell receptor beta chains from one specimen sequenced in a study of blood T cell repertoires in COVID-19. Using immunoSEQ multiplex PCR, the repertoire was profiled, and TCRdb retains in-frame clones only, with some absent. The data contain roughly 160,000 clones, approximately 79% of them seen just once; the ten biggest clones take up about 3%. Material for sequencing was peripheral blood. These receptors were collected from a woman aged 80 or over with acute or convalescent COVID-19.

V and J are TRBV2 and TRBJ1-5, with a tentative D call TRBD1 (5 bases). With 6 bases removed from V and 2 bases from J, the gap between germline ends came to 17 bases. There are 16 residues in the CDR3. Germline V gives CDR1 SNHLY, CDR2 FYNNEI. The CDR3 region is CASSKDRSIGNQPQHF. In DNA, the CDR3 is TGTGCCAGCAGCAAAGACAGAAGTATTGGCAATCAGCCCCAGCATTTT.

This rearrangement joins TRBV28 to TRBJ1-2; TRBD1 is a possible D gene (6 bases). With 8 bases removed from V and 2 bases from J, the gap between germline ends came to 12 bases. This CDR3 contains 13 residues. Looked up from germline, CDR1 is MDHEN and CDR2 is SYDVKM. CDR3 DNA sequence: TGTGCCAGCGGCTACAGGGTCAACTATGGCTACACCTTC. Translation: CASGYRVNYGYTF.

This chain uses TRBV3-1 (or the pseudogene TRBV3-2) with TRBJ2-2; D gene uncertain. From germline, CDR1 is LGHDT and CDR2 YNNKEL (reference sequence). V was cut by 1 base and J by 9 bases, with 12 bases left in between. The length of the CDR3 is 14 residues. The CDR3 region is CASSQANSPRELFF. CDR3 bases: TGTGCCAGCAGCCAAGCGAACTCCCCCCGGGAGCTGTTTTTT.

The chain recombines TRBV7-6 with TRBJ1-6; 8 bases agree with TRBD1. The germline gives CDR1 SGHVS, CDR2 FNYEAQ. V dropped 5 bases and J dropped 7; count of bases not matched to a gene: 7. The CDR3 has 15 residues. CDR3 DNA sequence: TGTGCCAGCAGCCCGAGGACAGGGAGCAATTCACCCCTCCACTTT. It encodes CASSPRTGSNSPLHF.

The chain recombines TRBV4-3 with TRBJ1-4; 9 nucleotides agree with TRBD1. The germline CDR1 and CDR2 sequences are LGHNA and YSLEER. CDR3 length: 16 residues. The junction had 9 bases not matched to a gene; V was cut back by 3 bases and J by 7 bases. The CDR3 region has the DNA TGCGCCAGCAGCCAGGAGATAACAGGGGGCGGTGAAAAACTGTTTTTT. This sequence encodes CASSQEITGGGEKLFF.

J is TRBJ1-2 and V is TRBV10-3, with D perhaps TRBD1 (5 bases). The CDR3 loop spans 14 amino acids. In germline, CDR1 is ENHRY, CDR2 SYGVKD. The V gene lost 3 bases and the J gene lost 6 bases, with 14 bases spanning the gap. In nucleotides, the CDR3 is TGTGCCATCAGTGAACAGGAAGCGCGTCATGGCTACACCTTC. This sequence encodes CAISEQEARHGYTF.

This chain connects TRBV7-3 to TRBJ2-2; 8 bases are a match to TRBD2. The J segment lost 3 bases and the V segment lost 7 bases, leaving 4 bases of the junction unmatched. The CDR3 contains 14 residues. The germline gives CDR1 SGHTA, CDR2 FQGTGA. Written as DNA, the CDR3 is TGTGCCAGCACTAGCGGGTCCCACACCGGGGAGCTGTTTTTT. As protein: CASTSGSHTGELFF.

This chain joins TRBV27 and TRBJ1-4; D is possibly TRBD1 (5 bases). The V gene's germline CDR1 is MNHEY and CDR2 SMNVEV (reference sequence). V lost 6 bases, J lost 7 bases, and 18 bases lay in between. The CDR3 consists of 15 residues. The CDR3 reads CASRPLRGRGEKLFF. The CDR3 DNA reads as TGTGCCAGCAGACCCCTCCGGGGGAGAGGTGAAAAACTGTTTTTT. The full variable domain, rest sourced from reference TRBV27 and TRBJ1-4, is EAQVTQNPRYLITVTGKKLTVTCSQNMNHEYMSWYRQDPGLGLRQIYYSMNVEVTDKGDVPEGYKVSRKEKRNFPLILESPSPNQTSLYFCASRPLRGRGEKLFFGSGTQLSVL.

CDR3 residues: CSVERDTEAFF. The CDR3 DNA sequence: TGCAGCGTTGAGAGGGACACTGAAGCTTTCTTT. The rearrangement joins TRBV29-1 to TRBJ1-1, with unresolved D. V shed 3 bases and J shed 3 bases, with 5 bases lying between them. The CDR3 contains 11 residues. Germline-derived CDR1 and CDR2 are SQVTM and ANQGSEA.

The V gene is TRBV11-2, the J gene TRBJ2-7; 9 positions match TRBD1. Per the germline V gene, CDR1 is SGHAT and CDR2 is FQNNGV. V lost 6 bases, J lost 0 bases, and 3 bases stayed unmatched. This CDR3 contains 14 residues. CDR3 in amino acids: CASSRQGDSYEQYF. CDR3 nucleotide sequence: TGTGCCAGCAGTAGACAGGGGGACTCCTACGAGCAGTACTTC. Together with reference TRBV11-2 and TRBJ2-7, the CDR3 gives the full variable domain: EAGVAQSPRYKIIEKRQSVAFWCNPISGHATLYWYQQILGQGPKLLIQFQNNGVVDDSQLPKDRFSAERLKGVDSTLKIQPAKLEDSAVYLCASSRQGDSYEQYFGPGTRLTVT.

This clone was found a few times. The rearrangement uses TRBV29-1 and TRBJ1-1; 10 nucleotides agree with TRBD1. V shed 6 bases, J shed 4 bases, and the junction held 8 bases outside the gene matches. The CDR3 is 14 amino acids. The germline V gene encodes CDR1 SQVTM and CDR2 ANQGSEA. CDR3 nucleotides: TGCAGCGTGGGGAGGGGACAGGGGACCACTGAAGCTTTCTTT. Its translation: CSVGRGQGTTEAFF. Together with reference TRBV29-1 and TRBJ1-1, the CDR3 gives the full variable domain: SAVISQKPSRDICQRGTSLTIQCQVDSQVTMMFWYRQQPGQSLTLIATANQGSEATYESGFVIDKFPISRPNLTFSTLTVSNMSPEDSSIYLCSVGRGQGTTEAFFGQGTRLTVV.

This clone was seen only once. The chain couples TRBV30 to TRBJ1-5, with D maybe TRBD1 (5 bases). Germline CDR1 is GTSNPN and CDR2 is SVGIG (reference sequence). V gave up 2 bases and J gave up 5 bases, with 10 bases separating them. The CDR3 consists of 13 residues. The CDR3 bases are TGTGCCTGGAGTCCCGGGGGTTATCAGCCCCAGCATTTT. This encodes CAWSPGGYQPQHF.

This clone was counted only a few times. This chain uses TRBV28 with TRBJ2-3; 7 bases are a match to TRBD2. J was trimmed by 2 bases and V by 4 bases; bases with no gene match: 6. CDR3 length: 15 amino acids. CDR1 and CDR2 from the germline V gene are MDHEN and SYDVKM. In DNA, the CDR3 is TGTGCCAGCAGTTCCAGAGCGGGGCACACAGATACGCAGTATTTT. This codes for CASSSRAGHTDTQYF.

The chain's CDR3 is CASSLAKGLAEAFF. The CDR3 DNA reads as TGCGCCAGCAGCTTGGCCAAGGGGCTGGCTGAAGCTTTCTTT. The V gene is TRBV5-1, the J gene TRBJ1-1; the D gene is possibly TRBD1 (5 bases). This CDR3 is built from 14 residues. V lost 0 bases and J lost 6, with 12 bases in between. Germline values: CDR1 SGHRS, CDR2 YFSETQ.

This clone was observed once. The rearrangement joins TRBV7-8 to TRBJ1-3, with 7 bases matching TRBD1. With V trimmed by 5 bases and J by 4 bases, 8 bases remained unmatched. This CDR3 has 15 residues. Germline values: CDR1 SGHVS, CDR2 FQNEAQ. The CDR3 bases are TGTGCCAGCAGCCCGAAAGGGGGCGGAGGAAACACCATATATTTT. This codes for CASSPKGGGGNTIYF. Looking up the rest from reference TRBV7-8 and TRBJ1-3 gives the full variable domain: GAGVSQSPRYKVAKRGQDVALRCDPISGHVSLFWYQQALGQGPEFLTYFQNEAQLDKSGLPSDRFFAERPEGSVSTLKIQRTQQEDSAVYLCASSPKGGGGNTIYFGEGSWLTVV.

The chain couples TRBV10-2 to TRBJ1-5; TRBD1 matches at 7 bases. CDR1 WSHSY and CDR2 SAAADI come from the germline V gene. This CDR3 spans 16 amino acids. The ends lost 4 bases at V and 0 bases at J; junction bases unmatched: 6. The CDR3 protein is CASSGRGQFSNQPQHF. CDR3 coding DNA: TGCGCCAGCAGTGGGAGGGGGCAGTTTAGCAATCAGCCCCAGCATTTT.

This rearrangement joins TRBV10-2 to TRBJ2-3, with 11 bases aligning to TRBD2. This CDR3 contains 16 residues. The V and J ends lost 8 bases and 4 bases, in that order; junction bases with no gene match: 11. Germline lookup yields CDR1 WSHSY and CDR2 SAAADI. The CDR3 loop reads CASESLTSGSPDTQYF. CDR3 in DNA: TGCGCCAGCGAAAGTCTAACTAGCGGGAGTCCAGATACGCAGTATTTT.

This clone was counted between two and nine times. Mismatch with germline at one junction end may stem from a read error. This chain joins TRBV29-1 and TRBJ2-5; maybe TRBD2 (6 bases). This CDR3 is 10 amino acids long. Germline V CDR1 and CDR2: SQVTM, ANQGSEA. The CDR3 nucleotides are TGCAGCGCTCTCTACCGGGACTGGAACTTC. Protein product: CSALYRDWNF.

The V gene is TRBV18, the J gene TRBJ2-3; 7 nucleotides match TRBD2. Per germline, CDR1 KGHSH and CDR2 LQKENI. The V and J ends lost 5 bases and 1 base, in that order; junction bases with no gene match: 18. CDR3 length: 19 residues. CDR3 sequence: CASSTYGVSGTMRTDTQYF. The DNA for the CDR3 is TGTGCCAGCTCAACCTATGGGGTCTCCGGGACTATGCGCACAGATACGCAGTATTTT.

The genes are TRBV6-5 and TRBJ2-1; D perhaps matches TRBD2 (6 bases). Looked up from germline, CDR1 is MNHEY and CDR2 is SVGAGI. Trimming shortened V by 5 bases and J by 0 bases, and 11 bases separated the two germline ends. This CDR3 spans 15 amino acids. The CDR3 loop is CASSNQGGSYNEQFF. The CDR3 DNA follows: TGTGCCAGCAGTAACCAGGGAGGCTCCTACAATGAGCAGTTCTTC.

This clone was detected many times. The CDR3 DNA is TGTGCCAGCAGTGAATGGGGAACTAGCGGGATCAAACAATCCATTCAGTACTTC. Translated: CASSEWGTSGIKQSIQYF. The J gene is TRBJ2-4, the V gene TRBV6-1; 10 bases align to TRBD2. V shed 2 bases, J shed 9 bases, and the junction held 16 bases outside the gene matches. From germline, CDR1 is MNHNS and CDR2 SASEGT. There are 18 residues in the CDR3.

The CDR3 here is CASSQGQGWETQYF. CDR3 sequence (DNA): TGTGCCAGCAGTCAAGGACAGGGGTGGGAGACCCAGTACTTC. J is TRBJ2-5 and V is TRBV11-2; 9 positions agree with TRBD1. Trimming cost V 6 bases and J 5 bases; bases outside gene matches: 7. The CDR3 consists of 14 residues. CDR1 and CDR2 from the germline V gene are SGHAT and FQNNGV.

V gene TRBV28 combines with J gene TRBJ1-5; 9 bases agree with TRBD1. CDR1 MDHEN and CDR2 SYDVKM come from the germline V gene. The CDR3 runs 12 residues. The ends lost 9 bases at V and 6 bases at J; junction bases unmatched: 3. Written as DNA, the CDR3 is TGTGCCAGTACAGGGGGCCCTCAGCCCCAGCATTTT. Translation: CASTGGPQPQHF.

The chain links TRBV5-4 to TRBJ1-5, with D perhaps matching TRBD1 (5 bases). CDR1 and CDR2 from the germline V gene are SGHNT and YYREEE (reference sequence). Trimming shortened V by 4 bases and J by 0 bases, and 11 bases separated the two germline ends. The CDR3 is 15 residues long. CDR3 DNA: TGTGCCAGCAGCGTTACAGGTAATAGCAATCAGCCCCAGCATTTT. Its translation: CASSVTGNSNQPQHF.

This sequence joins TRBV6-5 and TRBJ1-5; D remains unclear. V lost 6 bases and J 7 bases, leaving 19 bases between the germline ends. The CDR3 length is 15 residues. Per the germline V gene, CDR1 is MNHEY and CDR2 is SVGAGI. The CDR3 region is CASSSRGTGAQPQHF. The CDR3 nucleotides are TGTGCCAGCAGCTCCCGGGGAACCGGCGCGCAGCCCCAGCATTTT.